The clone carrying this T cell receptor beta chain showed up just once. V shed 3 bases, J shed 5 bases, and the junction held 9 bases outside the gene matches. The germline gives CDR1 KGHSH, CDR2 LQKENI. The CDR3 runs 17 residues. How the authors handled the data: Estimation of nucleated cell counts was performed using reference gene primer amplification. The repertoire was sequenced with immunoSEQ multiplex PCR; TCRdb's copy has only in-frame clones and lacks some. V, J and clone size derive from that table, while D and trimming were established from the DNA sequence. The top ten hold about 2% of the sample, which has 200,000 or so clones, roughly nine tenths seen once. The data were taken from a study of blood T cell repertoires in COVID-19. The wider study: Italy, Spain and the United States were the sources of the convalescent and acute COVID-19 samples. T cells, B-cell-depleted T cells, or PBMCs supplied cDNA or gDNA.

The source of this sequence is a woman aged 45-65 years with acute or convalescent COVID-19. The rearrangement joins TRBV18 to TRBJ2-5; 13 positions agree with TRBD2. Sequencing was carried out using peripheral blood. The CDR3 loop reads CASSPRRTSGSRETQYF. The CDR3 coding sequence is TGTGCCAGCTCACCCCGACGGACTAGCGGGAGTCGTGAGACCCAGTACTTC.